This TCR beta chain was identified in a study of T-cell reconstitution after alpha-beta-depleted transplantation in children. Germline trimming cut 2 bases from V and 9 bases from J; bases unmatched to any gene: 4. CDR3 length: 13 residues. This clonotype was recorded a few times. Preparing the TCRbeta library involved the use of unique molecular identifiers. TCRdb ran MiXCR on the PCR reads and lists one entry per CDR3 protein. The sample has about a million distinct CDR3 sequences, about 30% seen once. The sequenced sample was PBMCs, mostly from graft donor cells, obtained 360 days after TCRalphabeta/CD19-depleted stem cell transplant. This clonotype was obtained from a boy in the first two years of life who had a stem cell transplant for SCID, so the T cells may come from the graft donor. This sequence joins TRBV12-3 or TRBV12-4 and TRBJ2-4, with 7 bases lining up with TRBD1. CDR3 coding DNA: TGTGCCAGCAGTTTATCAGGGGGTGGCATTCAGTACTTC. Translating gives CASSLSGGGIQYF.